The sequence of this T cell receptor (beta chain) was determined in a study of cytomegalovirus exposure and HLA in healthy donors. Primers: 60 Vbeta forward and 13 Jbeta reverse. Repertoires were generated with immunoSEQ multiplex PCR, while TCRdb's copy carries only in-frame clones and drops some. This table holds some 71,000 clones, about 70% found once. The CDR3 is made up of 19 amino acids. V was clipped by 8 bases and J by 0 bases, with 26 bases between them. From germline, CDR1 is LNHDA and CDR2 SQIVND (reference sequence). This receptor was taken from a man aged 35-49 years in good health and CMV-seropositive. What was sequenced was PBMCs. The chain employs TRBV19 and TRBJ1-5; D is possibly TRBD1 (6 bases). DNA of the CDR3: TGTGCCAGTCAAGCAACTGGGGGCCTATCCGACTATAGCAATCAGCCCCAGCATTTT. It translates to CASQATGGLSDYSNQPQHF.